Shown below are 20 T cell receptor beta chains from a single sample sequenced in a study of blood T cell repertoires in COVID-19. Using immunoSEQ multiplex PCR, the repertoire was profiled, and TCRdb retains in-frame clones only, with some absent. The data hold about 60,000 clones, with about 90% observed a single time. Material for sequencing was peripheral blood. Source of these receptors: a human donor in a cohort sampled during active COVID-19.

The table lists this clone with a count of one. V and J are TRBV28 and TRBJ1-1; D possibly corresponds to TRBD1 (6 bases). This CDR3 spans 13 amino acids. Germline values: CDR1 MDHEN, CDR2 SYDVKM. Trimming shortened V by 8 bases and J by 1 base, and 11 bases separated the two germline ends. The CDR3 is CASFQGGNTEAFF. The CDR3 bases are TGTGCCAGCTTCCAAGGGGGGAACACTGAAGCTTTCTTT.

CDR3 nucleotide sequence: TGCGCCAGCAGCTTTGGGACAGGGGGCGGGAATTCACCCCTCCACTTT. Translated: CASSFGTGGGNSPLHF. This sequence joins TRBV5-1 and TRBJ1-6; 12 nucleotides align to TRBD1. CDR3 length: 16 residues. V lost 2 bases, J lost 7 bases, and 4 bases stayed unmatched. From germline, CDR1 is SGHRS and CDR2 YFSETQ.

This chain uses TRBV6-2 or TRBV6-3 with TRBJ2-3; TRBD1 might be the D (5 bases). CDR3 length: 15 residues. V shed 5 bases and J shed 9 bases, with 21 bases lying between them. The germline V gene encodes CDR1 MNHEY and CDR2 SVGEGT. The CDR3: CASSMDLLRKGTQYF. The DNA for the CDR3 is TGTGCCAGCAGTATGGACCTTCTACGAAAGGGGACGCAGTATTTT.

J is TRBJ1-2 and V is TRBV5-8; D is ambiguous. Germline V gives CDR1 SGHTS, CDR2 YDEGEE. This CDR3 contains 13 residues. V lost 2 bases and J 8 bases, leaving 13 bases between the germline ends. Here the CDR3 reads CASSFQAPWGYTF. The CDR3 coding sequence is TGTGCCAGCAGCTTTCAGGCCCCATGGGGCTACACCTTC.

V is TRBV2 and J is TRBJ2-5; D ambiguous. This CDR3 is 12 amino acids long. Between the trimmed V and J ends, which lost 4 bases and 3 bases, there was a span of 6 bases. CDR1 is SNHLY and CDR2 is FYNNEI in the germline V gene. For the CDR3, the DNA is TGTGCCAGCAGTGTTAACAAAGAGACCCAGTACTTC. As protein: CASSVNKETQYF.

J is TRBJ1-3 and V is TRBV27, with D unclear. CDR1 and CDR2 from the germline V gene are MNHEY and SMNVEV (reference sequence). The CDR3 is 13 residues long. V was pared by 2 bases and J by 4 bases, with 6 bases between. The CDR3 loop is CASSLREGNTIYF. In DNA form, the CDR3 reads TGTGCCAGCAGTTTACGAGAGGGAAACACCATATATTTT.

V gene TRBV7-2 combines with J gene TRBJ2-3; D is uncertain. The germline V and J ends were trimmed by 0 bases and 6 bases, with 10 bases remaining between them. CDR1 SGHTA and CDR2 FQGNSA come from the germline V gene. CDR3 length: 14 amino acids. DNA for the CDR3: TGTGCCAGCAGCTTAGCGACTGGAGTTGATACGCAGTATTTT. As protein: CASSLATGVDTQYF.

This chain joins TRBV14 and TRBJ2-7, with 7 bases aligning to TRBD2. With V trimmed by 4 bases and J by 5 bases, 5 bases remained unmatched. CDR3 length: 13 residues. The germline V gene has CDR1 SGHDN and CDR2 FVKESK. DNA of the CDR3: TGTGCCAGCAGCCTCCGACTAGCTGACGAGCAGTACTTC. Translated: CASSLRLADEQYF.

The rearrangement uses TRBV4-2 and TRBJ2-1; 8 nucleotides align to TRBD1. The germline V gene encodes CDR1 LGHNA and CDR2 YNFKEQ. This CDR3 spans 15 amino acids. V shed 2 bases and J 5 bases; nucleotides not matched to a gene: 5. The DNA for the CDR3 is TGTGCCAGCAGCCAACACAGGGGGAATAACAATGAGCAGTTCTTC. Translation gives CASSQHRGNNNEQFF.

The chain uses TRBV4-2 and TRBJ1-4; a possible D gene is TRBD1 (5 bases). The length of the CDR3 is 15 residues. The V end lost 3 bases, the J end lost 8 bases, and 16 bases lay between the germline ends. Germline V gene sequence: CDR1 LGHNA, CDR2 YNFKEQ. DNA for the CDR3: TGTGCCAGCAGCCAGACTTCAGGGCTGGACGAAAAACTGTTTTTT. It yields the protein CASSQTSGLDEKLFF.

This clone was observed a single time. The chain uses TRBV6-5 and TRBJ2-7; weak D call: TRBD2 (5 bases). V was cut by 6 bases and J by 2 bases, with 14 bases left in between. Germline values: CDR1 MNHEY, CDR2 SVGAGI. The CDR3 contains 14 residues. CDR3: CASRPSGKTYEQYF. The CDR3 nucleotides are TGTGCCAGCAGACCCTCCGGGAAGACCTACGAGCAGTACTTC.

The V gene is TRBV18, the J gene TRBJ1-1, with D tentatively TRBD1 (5 bases). V gave up 2 bases and J gave up 3 bases, with 16 bases separating them. The V gene's germline CDR1 is KGHSH and CDR2 LQKENI. The CDR3 has 16 amino acids. CDR3 in amino acids: CASSPRDLEGYTEAFF. In nucleotides, the CDR3 is TGTGCCAGCTCACCAAGGGACTTAGAGGGGTACACTGAAGCTTTCTTT.

The chain combines TRBV15 with TRBJ2-7; 12 bases align to TRBD2. The trim removed 0 bases at V and 4 bases at J, leaving 1 base unmatched. Looked up from germline, CDR1 is LNHNV and CDR2 is YYDKDF (reference sequence). The CDR3 runs to 15 residues. Here the CDR3 DNA reads TGTGCCACCAGCAGAGAGACTAGCGGGAGTTACGAGCAGTACTTC. Translated, it gives CATSRETSGSYEQYF.

The sample holds one count of this clone. This rearrangement joins TRBV2 to TRBJ1-4, with TRBD1 identical over 9 bases. V dropped 5 bases and J dropped 8; count of bases not matched to a gene: 6. The CDR3 loop spans 14 amino acids. Germline V gene lookup returns CDR1 SNHLY and CDR2 FYNNEI. This CDR3 is CASSYRGRGEKLFF. For the CDR3, the DNA is TGTGCCAGCAGTTACAGGGGGCGCGGGGAAAAACTGTTTTTT.

The rearrangement uses TRBV7-2 and TRBJ2-3; D may be TRBD2 (7 bases). The ends were cut back, 10 bases at V and 6 bases at J, with 20 bases in the middle. The CDR3 runs to 14 residues. CDR1 and CDR2 from the germline V gene are SGHTA and FQGNSA. The CDR3 protein is CATTGPGGPDTQYF. The CDR3 DNA is TGTGCCACCACAGGGCCGGGAGGCCCCGATACGCAGTATTTT.

The rearrangement links TRBV19 to TRBJ1-5; 8 nucleotides line up with TRBD1. The CDR3 sequence is 13 residues long. V lost 5 bases, J lost 7 bases, and 4 bases stayed unmatched. CDR1 and CDR2 from the germline V gene are LNHDA and SQIVND (reference sequence). The CDR3 nucleotides read TGTGCCAGTAGTTTGGACAGGGCGCAGCCCCAGCATTTT. This encodes CASSLDRAQPQHF.

The chain uses TRBV7-9 and TRBJ1-4; D gene unclear. Germline lookup yields CDR1 SEHNR and CDR2 FQNEAQ (reference sequence). The CDR3 has 14 amino acids. The ends were cut back, 1 base at V and 7 bases at J, with 10 bases in the middle. The CDR3: CASSLEASGEKLFF. CDR3 in DNA: TGTGCCAGCAGCTTAGAAGCCAGCGGTGAAAAACTGTTTTTT.

This chain links TRBV14 with TRBJ1-1, with unresolved D. Trimming left V 1 base short and J 5 bases short, with 14 bases between. The CDR3 loop spans 15 amino acids. The V gene's germline CDR1 is SGHDN and CDR2 FVKESK. CDR3 nucleotides: TGTGCCAGCAGCCAAGCGTCGGTACGGAGGACTGAAGCTTTCTTT. It specifies CASSQASVRRTEAFF.

The gene calls are TRBV2 and TRBJ2-1; 7 nucleotides align to TRBD2. CDR1 SNHLY and CDR2 FYNNEI come from the germline V gene. J was trimmed by 0 bases and V by 7 bases; bases with no gene match: 9. The CDR3 is 16 amino acids. CDR3 nucleotide sequence: TGTGCCAGCATCCGGGACTACTCGTCCTCCTACAATGAGCAGTTCTTC. This codes for CASIRDYSSSYNEQFF.

This clone was seen more than once but under ten times. The chain recombines TRBV7-9 with TRBJ1-5, with TRBD1 matching over 9 bases. Germline V lookup: CDR1 SEHNR, CDR2 FQNEAQ (reference sequence). V lost 3 bases, J lost 2 bases, and 2 bases stayed unmatched. This CDR3 comprises 15 residues. The DNA of the CDR3 is TGTGCCAGCAGCTTCTGGACAGGGGGCAATCAGCCCCAGCATTTT. The encoded protein is CASSFWTGGNQPQHF.